These 19 T cell receptor beta chains were sequenced from one sample in a study of blood T cell repertoires in COVID-19. TCRdb's copy holds only in-frame clones and misses some; the assay was immunoSEQ multiplex PCR. The sample shows 60,000 to 65,000 clones, approximately 80% of them seen only once. The sample comprised peripheral blood. These receptors all stem from a woman aged 60 to 75 with acute or convalescent COVID-19.

The rearrangement joins TRBV5-8 to TRBJ1-2; TRBD1 aligns across 7 bases. This CDR3 has 16 amino acids. With 0 bases clipped from V and 1 base from J, the junction kept 6 bases outside the gene matches. Germline V gene data show CDR1 as SGHTS and CDR2 as YDEGEE. CDR3 coding DNA: TGTGCCAGCAGCTTGGCCCCGGCAGGGGGTAACTATGGCTACACCTTC. Its translation is CASSLAPAGGNYGYTF.

The V and J genes are TRBV5-1 and TRBJ2-1, with 10 bases identical to TRBD2. The CDR3 is made up of 16 amino acids. V trimming: 0 bases; J trimming: 3 bases; junction bases outside the gene matches: 3. The germline V gene has CDR1 SGHRS and CDR2 YFSETQ. The CDR3 nucleotides read TGCGCCAGCAGCTTGGCCAGCGGGGGGGTCTACAATGAGCAGTTCTTC. Translating it yields CASSLASGGVYNEQFF.

The chain has TRBV30 and TRBJ1-1; D is ambiguous. Trimming took 0 bases from V and 5 from J, leaving 7 bases between them. This CDR3 spans 12 amino acids. Germline V gives CDR1 GTSNPN, CDR2 SVGIG (reference sequence). The CDR3 sequence: CAWSVIGTEAFF. DNA of the CDR3: TGTGCCTGGAGTGTAATCGGGACTGAAGCTTTCTTT. The full variable domain, completed using reference TRBV30 and TRBJ1-1, is SQTIHQWPATLVQPVGSPLSLECTVEGTSNPNLYWYRQAAGRGLQLLFYSVGIGQISSEVPQNLSASRPQDRQFILSSKKLLLSDSGFYLCAWSVIGTEAFFGQGTRLTVV.

This rearrangement joins TRBV11-2 to TRBJ2-5; 7 nucleotides align to TRBD2. The CDR3 contains 16 residues. J lost 2 bases, V lost 3 bases, and 9 bases had no gene match. Per germline, CDR1 SGHAT and CDR2 FQNNGV. The CDR3 sequence is CASSFLPASGQETQYF. Written as DNA, the CDR3 is TGTGCCAGCAGCTTTTTGCCCGCTAGCGGACAAGAGACCCAGTACTTC.

The genes are TRBV3-1 (or the pseudogene TRBV3-2) and TRBJ2-1; 8 nucleotides line up with TRBD2. Per the germline V gene, CDR1 is LGHDT and CDR2 is YNNKEL (reference sequence). The CDR3 is made up of 17 amino acids. V dropped 1 base and J dropped 0; count of bases not matched to a gene: 5. CDR3: CASSQVGGGLSYNEQFF. CDR3 nucleotide sequence: TGTGCCAGCAGCCAAGTGGGCGGGGGGCTCTCCTACAATGAGCAGTTCTTC.

This clone came up once. This chain connects TRBV7-9 to TRBJ2-1; 7 bases align to TRBD2. The CDR3 is made up of 14 amino acids. Germline V gives CDR1 SEHNR, CDR2 FQNEAQ (reference sequence). The junction had 9 bases not matched to a gene; V was cut back by 11 bases and J by 2 bases. CDR3 sequence: CALTRLAAYNEQFF. CDR3 DNA: TGTGCCCTCACGCGGCTAGCGGCCTACAATGAGCAGTTCTTC. Looking up the rest from reference TRBV7-9 and TRBJ2-1 gives the full variable domain: DTGVSQNPRHKITKRGQNVTFRCDPISEHNRLYWYRQTLGQGPEFLTYFQNEAQLEKSRLLSDRFSAERPKGSFSTLEIQRTEQGDSAMYLCALTRLAAYNEQFFGPGTRLTVL.

V and J are TRBV2 and TRBJ1-6; 9 bases are shared with TRBD1. Germline V CDR1 and CDR2: SNHLY, FYNNEI. V lost 5 bases to trimming and J lost 10 bases; unmatched junction nucleotides: 9. The CDR3 extends over 15 amino acids. CDR3 residues: CASSRGQGGNSPLHF. CDR3 sequence (DNA): TGTGCCAGCAGTCGGGGACAGGGAGGGAACTCACCCCTCCACTTT.

V usage is TRBV3-1 (or the pseudogene TRBV3-2) and J usage is TRBJ2-3; D is unclear. The CDR3 spans 16 residues. The V gene lost 4 bases and the J gene lost 2 bases, with 16 bases spanning the gap. Germline values: CDR1 LGHDT, CDR2 YNNKEL (reference sequence). The CDR3 is CASSPGTDWVTDTQYF. The CDR3 DNA reads TGTGCCAGCAGCCCAGGTACAGATTGGGTCACAGATACGCAGTATTTT.

This clone was observed a few times. The chain combines TRBV10-3 with TRBJ1-1, with 10 bases matching TRBD1. The germline gives CDR1 ENHRY, CDR2 SYGVKD. V shed 6 bases and J 5 bases; nucleotides not matched to a gene: 3. This CDR3 is built from 13 residues. CDR3 DNA: TGTGCCATCAGCGGACAGGGGGTAACTGAAGCTTTCTTT. Encoded protein: CAISGQGVTEAFF.

The chain is built from TRBV5-1 and TRBJ2-5, with TRBD2 matching 8 bases. Germline trimming cut 5 bases from V and 10 bases from J; bases unmatched to any gene: 22. Germline V gene lookup returns CDR1 SGHRS and CDR2 YFSETQ. The CDR3 covers 17 residues. The CDR3 sequence: CASRVQVAGGTRGGQYF. The CDR3 nucleotides are TGCGCCAGCAGAGTACAGGTCGCGGGGGGTACCCGAGGGGGCCAGTACTTC.

The chain uses TRBV6-1 and TRBJ1-4, with TRBD1 matching over 7 bases. V trimming: 2 bases; J trimming: 10 bases; junction bases outside the gene matches: 4. The CDR3 is 13 residues long. Germline V gene lookup returns CDR1 MNHNS and CDR2 SASEGT. The DNA of the CDR3 is TGTGCCAGCAGTGAAACCCAGGGGGGAAAACTGTTTTTT. It yields the protein CASSETQGGKLFF.

The chain uses TRBV4-1 and TRBJ1-1, with a possible D match to TRBD1 (5 bases). The germline V gene has CDR1 MGHRA and CDR2 YSYEKL. Trimming pared 1 base from V and 4 bases from J, leaving 16 bases between. There are 16 residues in the CDR3. This chain's CDR3 is CASSQGGGGSITEAFF. The CDR3 coding sequence is TGCGCCAGCAGCCAAGGGGGCGGGGGGTCGATCACTGAAGCTTTCTTT.

As for this clone: A read error is possible here, since a much larger clone lies one base away. The V gene is TRBV15, the J gene TRBJ2-3; TRBD2 matches at 9 bases. Per the germline V gene, CDR1 is LNHNV and CDR2 is YYDKDF (reference sequence). V lost 3 bases, J lost 9 bases, and 16 bases stayed unmatched. This CDR3 comprises 17 residues. The CDR3 coding sequence is TGTGCCACCAGCAGCGGCGGCACGGCGGGGGGGGAACGGACGCAGTATTTT. This encodes CATSSGGTAGGERTQYF.

V usage is TRBV19 and J usage is TRBJ1-5; 11 nucleotides align to TRBD1. With V trimmed by 7 bases and J by 6 bases, 5 bases remained unmatched. This CDR3 contains 14 residues. Germline V lookup: CDR1 LNHDA, CDR2 SQIVND (reference sequence). CDR3 coding DNA: TGTGCCAGTATGACAGGGACAGGGGGTCAGCCCCAGCATTTT. Protein: CASMTGTGGQPQHF. Full variable domain (rest looked up from reference TRBV19 and TRBJ1-5): DGGITQSPKYLFRKEGQNVTLSCEQNLNHDAMYWYRQDPGQGLRLIYYSQIVNDFQKGDIAEGYSVSREKKESFPLTVTSAQKNPTAFYLCASMTGTGGQPQHFGDGTRLSIL.

The gene calls are TRBV7-9 and TRBJ2-1; TRBD1 agrees at 11 bases. The CDR3 runs to 15 residues. Trimming cost V 1 base and J 7 bases; bases outside gene matches: 3. CDR1 and CDR2 (germline): SEHNR, FQNEAQ (reference sequence). CDR3 in DNA: TGTGCCAGCAGCTTAGAAGGGACAGGGGGGAATGAGCAGTTCTTC. This sequence encodes CASSLEGTGGNEQFF.

V gene TRBV11-2 combines with J gene TRBJ2-7; weak D call: TRBD2 (5 bases). Germline V CDR1 and CDR2: SGHAT, FQNNGV. The CDR3 is 15 residues long. Trimming shortened V by 0 bases and J by 2 bases, and 11 bases separated the two germline ends. CDR3 in DNA: TGTGCCAGCAGCTTAGACAGCGGTTATGCCTACGAGCAGTACTTC. Amino acid sequence: CASSLDSGYAYEQYF.

V and J are TRBV23-1 and TRBJ1-6; 8 nucleotides agree with TRBD1. TRBV23-1 carries the ORF label, with uncertain function. The CDR3 loop spans 16 amino acids. V gave up 4 bases and J gave up 9 bases; unmatched junction bases: 11. The CDR3 loop is CASSRESGTGVSPLHF. The CDR3 bases are TGCGCCAGCAGTCGCGAATCCGGGACAGGAGTTTCACCCCTCCACTTT.

This sequence joins TRBV3-1 (or the pseudogene TRBV3-2) and TRBJ1-4; the D gene is possibly TRBD1 (6 bases). Germline assignment: CDR1 LGHDT and CDR2 YNNKEL (reference sequence). This CDR3 has 18 amino acids. Trimming removed 0 bases at V and 2 bases at J, with 16 bases between. The CDR3: CASSQDLRSGGTNEKLFF. For the CDR3, the DNA is TGTGCCAGCAGCCAAGATCTGAGATCGGGGGGCACTAATGAAAAACTGTTTTTT.

CDR3 residues: CASSSSESQPQHF. CDR3 DNA: TGTGCCAGTAGTTCTTCGGAGAGCCAGCCCCAGCATTTT. This chain joins TRBV19 and TRBJ1-5; no clear D gene. The CDR3 contains 13 residues. The V end lost 5 bases, the J end lost 7 bases, and 12 bases lay between the germline ends. Germline lookup yields CDR1 LNHDA and CDR2 SQIVND (reference sequence). Supplemented by reference TRBV19 and TRBJ1-5, the full variable domain reads DGGITQSPKYLFRKEGQNVTLSCEQNLNHDAMYWYRQDPGQGLRLIYYSQIVNDFQKGDIAEGYSVSREKKESFPLTVTSAQKNPTAFYLCASSSSESQPQHFGDGTRLSIL.